This T cell receptor beta chain emerged from a study of human T cells and chemical hapten exposure. Across the study: Application of 0.01% DPC to the upper back was done by patch test, with a reading at 6 days. Small differences in pooled library volume mainly drove the variation in TCR yields per sample. Study findings and constraints: Positive correlation was observed between PT1 expanded TCR counts and patch test score.

The time point: pre-sensitization, week 0. Treatment denoted: therapeutic diphenylcyclopropenone sensitization with weekly scalp DPC. The germline CDR1 and CDR2 sequences are SGHTA and FQGNSA. V was cut by 5 bases and J by 2 bases, with 5 bases left in between. This CDR3 is 12 amino acids long. Unique molecular identifiers were linked by the library to individual cDNA molecules. TCRdb analysed the RACE reads with MiXCR anew, one entry per CDR3 protein. The sample includes around 56,000 distinct CDR3 sequences, approximately 9.9% of them seen just once. A few counts support this clonotype. What it binds is not known.

The sequences come from whole blood, collected in connection with sensitization to the hapten diphenylcyclopropenone (DPC). The V and J genes are TRBV7-2 and TRBJ2-3; D gene uncertain. The receptor was derived from a man in his forties with alopecia areata. Some clones in this sample may be carry-over from other donors' samples. The DNA for the CDR3 is TGTGCCAGCAGCCGATTCACAGATACGCAGTATTTT. Its protein product is CASSRFTDTQYF.